This T cell receptor (beta chain) appears in the sequencing data of a study of beta chain features in type 1 diabetes. A single count supports this clone. Of the isolated RNA, all was reverse transcribed, and so the sequenced material was expressed TCRB transcripts. Samples of naive, central memory and regulatory T cells yielded a mean of about 3.9 million reads. Sequenced by immunoSEQ multiplex PCR; TCRdb stores in-frame clones only, minus some. Of roughly 150,000 clones listed, 8.5% to 14% are singletons. CDR3 length equals 16 residues. V was pared by 3 bases and J by 9 bases, with 11 bases of the junction left unmatched. Germline values: CDR1 MNHEY, CDR2 SMNVEV (reference sequence). A sort by CD45RO/CCR7/CD25/CD127/CD95/CD27 yielded CD4+ naive, central memory, regulatory and stem cell-like memory cells.

Sample: central memory CD4+ T cells from blood. The TCR originated in a man between 18 and 29 years old in good health. This rearrangement joins TRBV27 to TRBJ2-1; 10 bases line up with TRBD2. This CDR3 is CASSLPTSGSSSEQFF. For the CDR3, the DNA is TGTGCCAGCAGTTTGCCGACTAGCGGGTCTTCTAGTGAGCAGTTCTTC.